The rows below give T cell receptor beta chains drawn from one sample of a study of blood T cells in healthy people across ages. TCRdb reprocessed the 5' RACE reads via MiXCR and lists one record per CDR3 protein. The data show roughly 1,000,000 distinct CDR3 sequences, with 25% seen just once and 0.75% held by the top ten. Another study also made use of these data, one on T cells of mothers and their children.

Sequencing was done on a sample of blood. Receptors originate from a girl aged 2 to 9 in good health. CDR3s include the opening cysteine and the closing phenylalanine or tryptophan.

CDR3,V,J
CASSQPQGASDTQYF,TRBV7-2,TRBJ2-3
CATNQGFEETQYF,TRBV24-1,TRBJ2-5
CASSLRTVLGRTYNEQFF,TRBV12-3/TRBV12-4,TRBJ2-1
CSASVSSYEQYF,TRBV20-1,NA
CASSTLTDMQYF,TRBV12-3/TRBV12-4,TRBJ2-3
CASSLLDGETQYF,TRBV6-5,TRBJ2-5
CSVVDRGRGNEQFF,TRBV29-1,TRBJ2-1
CASSSPQTGGIRGEQFF,TRBV28,TRBJ2-1
CASSQGRDRGYTF,TRBV4-3,TRBJ1-2
CASSWDRFSPLHF,TRBV27,TRBJ1-6
CASSPAGLEKTQYF,TRBV11-2,TRBJ2-5
CASSLRGFQDTQYF,TRBV5-1,TRBJ2-3
CASSVGTSVSTDTQYF,TRBV9,TRBJ2-3
CASAITYDPSYEQYF,TRBV2,TRBJ2-7
CASSLDRKGRDEQYF,TRBV13,TRBJ2-7
CASSLGRGRGADEQYF,TRBV28,TRBJ2-7
CSVEEIRRPYNEQFF,TRBV29-1,TRBJ2-1
CASSYGGGVDGYTF,TRBV6-6,TRBJ1-2